The 19 T cell receptor beta chains presented below share a single source sample, sequenced in a study of read filtering for tumor transcriptome and immune sequencing. This library used 300 to 450 ng RNA and molecular barcoded adaptors spanning alpha/delta and beta/gamma chains. TCRdb re-called the reads with MiXCR, one entry per CDR3 protein. The top ten hold 8% to 9% of the sample, which has some 130,000 distinct CDR3 sequences, about 12% seen once. Sequencing was performed on a population of CD138-negative cells sorted from bone marrow. These receptors were obtained from a donor aged 40 or over with multiple myeloma.

This clonotype was observed many times. This rearrangement joins TRBV10-2 to TRBJ1-5, with 7 nucleotides matching TRBD1. With V trimmed by 6 bases and J by 5 bases, 10 bases remained unmatched. CDR3 size: 15 residues. Germline CDR1 and CDR2: WSHSY and SAAADI. The CDR3 region is CASSLGTEGDQPQHF. The DNA of the CDR3 is TGCGCCAGCAGCCTCGGGACAGAGGGAGATCAGCCCCAGCATTTT.

Concerning this clonotype itself: One base away lies a much larger clone, so this may be a sequencing read error. The gene calls are TRBV7-2 and TRBJ2-7; 10 nucleotides line up with TRBD2. Germline CDR1 is SGHTA and CDR2 is FQGNSA. This CDR3 is built from 13 residues. The CDR3 reads CVSSGSGGYEQYF. As DNA, the CDR3 is TGTGTCAGCAGCGGTAGCGGGGGGTACGAGCAGTACTTC.

This clonotype appeared many times. The V and J genes are TRBV19 and TRBJ1-2; tentatively, D is TRBD1 (5 bases). Germline V gene data show CDR1 as LNHDA and CDR2 as SQIVND (reference sequence). The V end was cut by 5 bases, the J end by 4 bases, with 17 bases between. CDR3 length: 15 amino acids. CDR3 DNA: TGTGCCAGTAGTTCCGGGACGGGAGGGAGCTATGGCTACACCTTC. Protein product: CASSSGTGGSYGYTF.

This clonotype was detected many times. The rearrangement uses TRBV11-2 and TRBJ2-7; either TRBD1 or TRBD2 may fit D (5 bases each). The CDR3 contains 13 residues. Germline V gives CDR1 SGHAT, CDR2 FQNNGV. The V gene lost 5 bases and the J gene lost 3 bases, with 11 bases spanning the gap. The CDR3 reads CASSLGTLYEQYF. The CDR3, as DNA: TGTGCCAGCAGCCTAGGGACCCTCTACGAGCAGTACTTC.

This chain links TRBV9 with TRBJ2-2, with 8 positions matching TRBD2. V lost 0 bases to trimming and J lost 1 base; unmatched junction nucleotides: 2. The CDR3 totals 16 residues. CDR1 and CDR2 from the germline V gene are SGDLS and YYNGEE. CDR3 DNA sequence: TGTGCCAGCAGCGTAGCGGGGGGGCTGAACACCGGGGAGCTGTTTTTT. The encoded protein is CASSVAGGLNTGELFF.

This chain links TRBV11-1 with TRBJ2-3; 7 bases fit TRBD1. In germline, CDR1 is SGHAT, CDR2 FQDESV (reference sequence). V lost 10 bases and J lost 2; bases outside the gene matches: 12. The CDR3 has 15 residues. The CDR3 sequence is CATNRGPLPTDTQYF. CDR3 sequence (DNA): TGTGCCACCAACAGGGGACCTCTTCCCACAGATACGCAGTATTTT.

This clonotype was seen many times. The rearrangement links TRBV7-3 to TRBJ2-5; D call uncertain. CDR1 and CDR2 (germline): SGHTA, FQGTGA. CDR3 size: 13 residues. V lost 6 bases, J lost 2 bases, and 10 bases lay in between. The CDR3 sequence is CASSRDWQETQYF. The CDR3 DNA reads TGTGCCAGCAGTCGCGACTGGCAAGAGACCCAGTACTTC.

This clonotype was seen repeatedly, ten times or more. The V and J genes are TRBV11-3 and TRBJ2-7; 12 nucleotides line up with TRBD2. V dropped 5 bases and J dropped 2; count of bases not matched to a gene: 4. The CDR3 extends over 15 amino acids. Germline lookup yields CDR1 SGHNT and CDR2 YENEEA. The CDR3 sequence is CASSPRLAGAYEQYF. In DNA form, the CDR3 reads TGTGCCAGCAGCCCCCGACTAGCGGGAGCCTACGAGCAGTACTTC.

This clonotype was detected many times. The rearrangement links TRBV29-1 to TRBJ2-1, with a weak D call TRBD2 (5 bases). Germline assignment: CDR1 SQVTM and CDR2 ANQGSEA. The CDR3 is 13 amino acids. V shed 4 bases and J shed 7 bases, with 14 bases lying between them. DNA for the CDR3: TGCAGCGTTGGACACCACGGGAATAATGAGCAGTTCTTC. The encoded protein is CSVGHHGNNEQFF.

This clonotype showed up many times. The chain carries TRBV29-1 and TRBJ1-2; 8 bases line up with TRBD1. V trimming: 6 bases; J trimming: 6 bases; junction bases outside the gene matches: 3. Germline CDR1 SQVTM, CDR2 ANQGSEA. CDR3 size: 11 residues. The CDR3 loop is CSVGQGDGYTF. The CDR3 nucleotides read TGCAGCGTCGGACAGGGCGATGGCTACACCTTC.

Of note for this clonotype: A much larger clone lies one base from this, so it may be a read error. CDR3 residues: CASSLADAGAFF. The CDR3 DNA follows: TGTGCCAGCAGCTTGGCCGACGCTGGAGCTTTCTTT. The rearrangement joins TRBV5-6 to TRBJ1-1; D is undetermined. V lost 0 bases to trimming and J lost 10 bases, with 10 bases between them. CDR3 length: 12 residues. Germline CDR1 reads SGHDT; CDR2 reads YYEEEE.

This clonotype was counted many times. The CDR3 protein is CASSPKTGRKDHEQYF. Here the CDR3 DNA reads TGTGCCAGCAGCCCTAAGACAGGGCGTAAAGACCACGAGCAGTACTTC. This chain uses TRBV7-2 with TRBJ2-7; TRBD1 matches at 7 bases. CDR3 size: 16 residues. V dropped 5 bases and J dropped 5; count of bases not matched to a gene: 15. Germline-derived CDR1 and CDR2 are SGHTA and FQGNSA.

Ten or more counts support this clonotype. The gene calls are TRBV19 and TRBJ1-1; no reliable D call. The CDR3 totals 12 residues. The V and J ends lost 4 bases and 3 bases respectively, with 6 bases between them. CDR1 and CDR2 from the germline V gene are LNHDA and SQIVND (reference sequence). This CDR3 reads CASSTGYTEAFF. The CDR3 nucleotides read TGTGCCAGTAGTACGGGCTACACTGAAGCTTTCTTT.

The J gene is TRBJ2-3, the V gene TRBV20-1; D may be TRBD2 (5 bases). The CDR3 has 15 amino acids. Per germline, CDR1 DFQATT and CDR2 SNEGSKA (reference sequence). Trimming left V 4 bases short and J 4 bases short, with 18 bases between. The DNA for the CDR3 is TGCAGTGCTATCCAGGTAGTCGGGAACGCAGATACGCAGTATTTT. As protein: CSAIQVVGNADTQYF.

This clonotype occurred a few times. One base away lies a much larger clone, so this may be a sequencing read error. This sequence joins TRBV19 and TRBJ2-1, with 10 bases matching TRBD2. CDR3 length equals 17 residues. Trimming removed 8 bases from V and 0 bases from J; junction bases left unmatched: 10. Per the germline V gene, CDR1 is LNHDA and CDR2 is SQIVND (reference sequence). The CDR3 sequence: CASGSFSGRSSYNEQFF. Written as DNA, the CDR3 is TGTGCCAGTGGTTCCTTTAGCGGGAGGTCCTCCTACAATGAGCAGTTCTTC.

As for this clonotype: Given a much more abundant clone one base away, this may be a read error. This sequence joins TRBV7-9 and TRBJ1-1; D gene ambiguous. The length of the CDR3 is 15 residues. Germline CDR1 reads SEHNR; CDR2 reads FQNEAQ (reference sequence). The CDR3 nucleotides read TGTGCCAGCAGCTTCATAGATGGTCTGAACACTGAAGCTCTCTTT. Amino acid sequence: CASSFIDGLNTEALF.

This clonotype was counted at least ten times. The chain has TRBV5-5 and TRBJ1-2, with 7 bases fitting TRBD1. V was clipped by 1 base and J by 4 bases; unmatched bases: 13. The germline gives CDR1 SGHKS, CDR2 YYEKEE (reference sequence). The length of the CDR3 is 17 residues. Here the CDR3 DNA reads TGTGCCAGCAGCTTGAGACAGGGCCCTCTTAACGGCTATGGCTACACCTTC. It translates to CASSLRQGPLNGYGYTF.

This clonotype appeared a few times. The V gene is TRBV29-1, the J gene TRBJ2-7, with 7 nucleotides matching TRBD1. J gave up 2 bases and V 8 bases, and 6 bases lay outside the gene matches. This CDR3 region has 12 residues. The V gene's germline CDR1 is SQVTM and CDR2 ANQGSEA. CDR3: CSFNRGPYEQYF. The CDR3 region has the DNA TGCAGCTTCAACAGGGGCCCCTACGAGCAGTACTTC.

There are many counts of this clonotype. V usage is TRBV11-2 and J usage is TRBJ2-7; D remains unclear. Per the germline V gene, CDR1 is SGHAT and CDR2 is FQNNGV. V lost 5 bases, J lost 2 bases, and 7 bases lay in between. The CDR3 totals 12 residues. The CDR3 is CASSLNTYEQYF. CDR3 nucleotides: TGTGCCAGCAGCCTGAACACCTACGAGCAGTACTTC.